One and the same sample provided the 20 T cell receptor beta chains below, sequenced in a study of response to subunit inactivated influenza vaccine. One entry per CDR3 protein, called by TCRdb with MiXCR from the RT-PCR reads. The sample lists around 790,000 distinct CDR3 sequences, around 20% occurring once. Material: PBMCs from blood, obtained more than 4 days after vaccination. These receptors were collected from a man in his fifties who received an inactivated influenza vaccine.

This clonotype was detected a few times. This CDR3 reads CASSYGWETTGELFF. CDR3 DNA: TGTGCCAGCAGTTACGGGTGGGAGACAACAGGGGAGCTGTTTTTT. This chain links TRBV6-5 with TRBJ2-2; D may be TRBD2 (5 bases). The CDR3 loop spans 15 amino acids. In germline, CDR1 is MNHEY, CDR2 SVGAGI. V was trimmed by 2 bases and J by 8 bases, leaving 15 bases between them.

V is TRBV11-2 and J is TRBJ2-3; TRBD2 might be the D (6 bases). The germline gives CDR1 SGHAT, CDR2 FQNNGV. V lost 5 bases and J 3 bases, leaving 24 bases between the germline ends. The length of the CDR3 is 18 residues. CDR3 sequence (DNA): TGTGCCAGCAGCGCGGGGAAGTTAGCAGATCTGTGGACAGATACGCAGTATTTT. Its translation is CASSAGKLADLWTDTQYF. The whole variable domain, remainder taken from reference TRBV11-2 and TRBJ2-3, is EAGVAQSPRYKIIEKRQSVAFWCNPISGHATLYWYQQILGQGPKLLIQFQNNGVVDDSQLPKDRFSAERLKGVDSTLKIQPAKLEDSAVYLCASSAGKLADLWTDTQYFGPGTRLTVL.

V usage is TRBV20-1 and J usage is TRBJ2-5; 8 positions match TRBD2. From germline, CDR1 is DFQATT and CDR2 SNEGSKA (reference sequence). The junction had 12 bases not matched to a gene; V was cut back by 1 base and J by 5 bases. This CDR3 is built from 16 residues. The CDR3 bases are TGCAGTGCTAGAGGTGTTCCAAGCGGGAGTTACGAGACCCAGTACTTC. It specifies CSARGVPSGSYETQYF.

This clonotype has a handful of counts. The chain is built from TRBV29-1 and TRBJ1-2, with TRBD1 as a possible D gene (5 bases). V was trimmed by 3 bases and J by 5 bases, leaving 16 bases between them. The CDR3 covers 14 residues. Germline CDR1 SQVTM, CDR2 ANQGSEA. The CDR3 reads CSVDAAGQGYGYTF. CDR3 in DNA: TGCAGCGTTGACGCCGCGGGGCAAGGATATGGCTACACCTTC.

Here the CDR3 DNA reads TGTGCCAGCGGGGAGAGGTCTGAGCAGTTCTTC. Residues: CASGERSEQFF. The chain couples TRBV6-6 to TRBJ2-1; D is possibly TRBD2 (5 bases). Germline lookup yields CDR1 MNHNY and CDR2 SVGAGI (reference sequence). This CDR3 is 11 amino acids long. Trimming took 8 bases from V and 9 from J, leaving 11 bases between them.

This chain joins TRBV25-1 and TRBJ2-1, with D unclear. V lost 6 bases and J lost 0, with 12 bases in between. Looked up from germline, CDR1 is MGHDK and CDR2 is SYGVNS. The CDR3 sequence is 15 residues long. CDR3 region: CASSISLTSYNEQFF. Written as DNA, the CDR3 is TGTGCCAGCAGCATTAGCCTAACCTCCTACAATGAGCAGTTCTTC.

This clonotype was counted once. One end of the junction fails to match germline, which may point to a read error. The rearrangement links TRBV5-1 to TRBJ2-1; the D gene could be TRBD1 or TRBD2 (5 bases each). Per the germline V gene, CDR1 is SGHRS and CDR2 is YFSETQ. The CDR3 is 13 amino acids. CDR3 residues: CTSSLGVENEQFF. As DNA, the CDR3 is TGCACCAGCAGCTTGGGGGTAGAAAATGAGCAGTTCTTC.

The sample holds a few counts of this clonotype. The gene calls are TRBV6-2 or TRBV6-3 and TRBJ2-7, with D maybe TRBD2 (5 bases). The CDR3 extends over 15 amino acids. Trimming left V 7 bases short and J 3 bases short, with 19 bases between. CDR1 and CDR2 (germline): MNHEY, SVGEGT. The CDR3 sequence: CASNRPSRVNYEQYF. The DNA of the CDR3 is TGTGCCAGCAACCGACCCTCGAGGGTAAACTACGAGCAGTACTTC.

V gene TRBV5-4 combines with J gene TRBJ2-7, with D perhaps matching TRBD2 (7 bases). This CDR3 is built from 15 residues. Trimming removed 0 bases at V and 0 bases at J, with 10 bases between. The germline V gene encodes CDR1 SGHNT and CDR2 YYREEE (reference sequence). The CDR3 nucleotides read TGTGCCAGCAGCTTGGGAGGGGGGGTCTCCTACGAGCAGTACTTC. It codes for CASSLGGGVSYEQYF.

The chain joins TRBV29-1 to TRBJ2-1, with 7 nucleotides matching TRBD1. This CDR3 is 11 amino acids long. CDR1 is SQVTM, CDR2 ANQGSEA, per germline. V lost 8 bases to trimming and J lost 9 bases; unmatched junction nucleotides: 7. The DNA of the CDR3 is TGCAGCATTGGGTCAGGGGGTGAGCAGTTCTTC. This translates into CSIGSGGEQFF.

This sequence joins TRBV29-1 and TRBJ2-7; 9 bases align to TRBD1. Germline V gives CDR1 SQVTM, CDR2 ANQGSEA. V shed 4 bases, J shed 3 bases, and the junction held 4 bases outside the gene matches. The CDR3 contains 13 residues. CDR3 amino acids: CSVVDRGFYEQYF. As DNA, the CDR3 is TGCAGCGTTGTTGACAGGGGGTTCTACGAGCAGTACTTC.

This clonotype was counted only a few times. The chain couples TRBV12-3 or TRBV12-4 to TRBJ1-1, with D unclear. The CDR3 contains 14 residues. V lost 2 bases and J lost 0, with 7 bases in between. For the CDR3, the DNA is TGTGCCAGCAGTTTATGGGAGATGAACACTGAAGCTTTCTTT. Protein product: CASSLWEMNTEAFF.

This clonotype was found many times. The CDR3, as DNA: TGCAGCGTTGAAGATACTTCGGGGGACGAGACCCAGTACTTC. This codes for CSVEDTSGDETQYF. This chain connects TRBV29-1 to TRBJ2-5, with a tentative D call TRBD2 (6 bases). Trimming took 0 bases from V and 5 from J, leaving 13 bases between them. This CDR3 has 14 amino acids. Germline loops: CDR1 SQVTM, CDR2 ANQGSEA.

This clonotype came up a few times. The chain employs TRBV10-3 and TRBJ1-1, with 7 bases matching TRBD1. CDR3 length: 14 amino acids. V was clipped by 7 bases and J by 4 bases; unmatched bases: 9. Germline V lookup: CDR1 ENHRY, CDR2 SYGVKD. The CDR3 DNA reads TGTGCCATCACTAGACAGGGCGTCGGCACTGAAGCTTTCTTT. This encodes CAITRQGVGTEAFF.

A few counts support this clonotype. The chain combines TRBV5-1 with TRBJ2-1; 9 positions agree with TRBD2. Germline assignment: CDR1 SGHRS and CDR2 YFSETQ. CDR3 size: 14 residues. V was pared by 4 bases and J by 2 bases, with 1 base of the junction left unmatched. CDR3 in DNA: TGCGCCAGCAGCGCTAGCGGGGCCTACAATGAGCAGTTCTTC. It encodes CASSASGAYNEQFF.

The chain is built from TRBV20-1 and TRBJ2-1, with D hard to call. Germline-derived CDR1 and CDR2 are DFQATT and SNEGSKA (reference sequence). The CDR3 runs to 14 residues. Between the trimmed V and J ends, which lost 1 base and 0 bases, there was a span of 7 bases. The CDR3 loop reads CSARVILSYNEQFF. As DNA, the CDR3 is TGCAGTGCTAGAGTGATCCTCTCCTACAATGAGCAGTTCTTC.

There are a few counts of this clonotype. The chain employs TRBV3-1 and TRBJ2-1, with D maybe TRBD2 (7 bases). Per the germline V gene, CDR1 is LGHDT and CDR2 is YNNKEL (reference sequence). V was shortened by 8 bases and J by 5 bases, with 13 bases between the two germline ends. CDR3 length: 13 residues. CDR3 sequence reads: CASSRGGHNEQFF. Here the CDR3 DNA reads TGTGCCAGCTCGAGGGGGGGTCACAATGAGCAGTTCTTC.

The chain joins TRBV7-3 to TRBJ1-1; 7 bases map to TRBD1. The CDR3 contains 13 residues. The V segment lost 5 bases and the J segment 4 bases; nucleotides outside the gene matches: 4. Per germline, CDR1 SGHTA and CDR2 FQGTGA. DNA of the CDR3: TGTGCCAGCAGCGACGGGACAGCCACTGAAGCTTTCTTT. It is translated as CASSDGTATEAFF.

This clonotype occurred many times. The chain carries TRBV6-2 or TRBV6-3 and TRBJ2-3; possibly TRBD2 for D (5 bases). Between the trimmed V and J ends, which lost 4 bases and 6 bases, there was a span of 11 bases. From germline, CDR1 is MNHEY and CDR2 SVGEGT. The length of the CDR3 is 13 residues. CDR3 coding DNA: TGTGCCAGCAGTTTCAGCGGTATCGATACGCAGTATTTT. Amino acid sequence: CASSFSGIDTQYF.

The chain is built from TRBV9 and TRBJ2-1; the match to TRBD2 covers 11 bases. V was clipped by 0 bases and J by 8 bases; unmatched bases: 7. Per germline, CDR1 SGDLS and CDR2 YYNGEE. The CDR3 spans 16 residues. The CDR3 nucleotides read TGTGCCAGCAGCGTAGGCAATAGCGGGAGGGCCGATGAGCAGTTCTTC. As protein: CASSVGNSGRADEQFF.